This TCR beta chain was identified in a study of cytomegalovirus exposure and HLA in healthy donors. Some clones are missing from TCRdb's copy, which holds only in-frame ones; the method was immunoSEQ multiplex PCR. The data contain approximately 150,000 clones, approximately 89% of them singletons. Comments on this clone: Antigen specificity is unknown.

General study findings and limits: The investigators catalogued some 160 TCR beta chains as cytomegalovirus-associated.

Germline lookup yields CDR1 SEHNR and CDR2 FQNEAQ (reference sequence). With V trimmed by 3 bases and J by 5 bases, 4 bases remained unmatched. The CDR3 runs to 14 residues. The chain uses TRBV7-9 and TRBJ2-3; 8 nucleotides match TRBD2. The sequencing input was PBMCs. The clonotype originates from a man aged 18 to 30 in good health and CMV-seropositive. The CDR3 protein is CASSFGGGGDTQYF. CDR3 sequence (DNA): TGTGCCAGCAGCTTCGGGGGGGGCGGAGATACGCAGTATTTT.